The next 24 T cell receptor beta chains were all read from a single sample in a study of blood T cells in healthy people across ages (dated by TCRdb to between 2014 and 2017). Library preparation employed 5' RACE. The reads were generated on an Illumina HiSeq 2500. A second roughly 6 to 12 cycle PCR used a sample-barcoded 5' primer and a J-beta primer mix. Starting from the raw public reads, TCRdb applied fastp trimming at Q25, assembled clones with MiXCR and retained in-frame beta chains. Entries are consolidated by CDR3 protein sequence, retaining the most common genes and DNA. The sample table holds about 1,500,000 distinct CDR3 sequences, of which 40% to 50% were seen once. The ten largest clones take up approximately 7.9% of the sample. Sequences were obtained from blood. Receptors were obtained from a woman aged 18-29 years in good health.

This chain connects TRBV18 to TRBJ1-2; 8 bases match TRBD1. J gave up 8 bases and V 4 bases, and 12 bases lay outside the gene matches. Germline V lookup: CDR1 KGHSH, CDR2 LQKENI. CDR3 length: 15 amino acids. CDR3 coding DNA: TGTGCCAGCTCACGCACCGGGACAGGTTCTGAGGGCTACACCTTC. Translated, it gives CASSRTGTGSEGYTF.

The V and J genes are TRBV15 and TRBJ2-7, with a tentative D call TRBD1 (5 bases). Deletions cut 0 bases from V and 5 bases from J, with 14 bases between. Germline V gives CDR1 LNHNV, CDR2 YYDKDF (reference sequence). The CDR3 consists of 15 residues. In DNA, the CDR3 is TGTGCCACCAGCAGAGAAGGGGCTATTACGGACGAGCAGTACTTC. Translating it yields CATSREGAITDEQYF.

This chain links TRBV7-2 with TRBJ2-7; unclear D gene. In germline, CDR1 is SGHTA, CDR2 FQGNSA. The CDR3 has 13 residues. Trimming took off 3 bases at V and 3 bases at J, with 9 bases between the two ends. The CDR3 loop is CASSFSQSYEQYF. The CDR3 DNA sequence: TGTGCCAGCAGCTTTTCCCAGAGCTACGAGCAGTACTTC.

This chain connects TRBV7-3 to TRBJ2-1; no clear D gene. V was cut by 0 bases and J by 4 bases, with 10 bases left in between. This CDR3 comprises 15 residues. Looked up from germline, CDR1 is SGHTA and CDR2 is FQGTGA. In DNA form, the CDR3 reads TGTGCCAGCAGCTTAACGCCGGCTTTATACAATGAGCAGTTCTTC. It encodes CASSLTPALYNEQFF. Full variable domain (rest looked up from reference TRBV7-3 and TRBJ2-1): GAGVSQTPSNKVTEKGKYVELRCDPISGHTALYWYRQSLGQGPEFLIYFQGTGAADDSGLPNDRFFAVRPEGSVSTLKIQRTERGDSAVYLCASSLTPALYNEQFFGPGTRLTVL.

This clonotype appeared a few times. The genes are TRBV5-6 and TRBJ2-7; tentative D call: TRBD2 (6 bases). Germline V gene data show CDR1 as SGHDT and CDR2 as YYEEEE. CDR3 length: 16 amino acids. V was clipped by 4 bases and J by 5 bases, with 22 bases between them. CDR3 in DNA: TGTGCCAGCAGCCTTAAGGGCAGGTTCACGGGGGACGAGCAGTACTTC. This sequence encodes CASSLKGRFTGDEQYF. The full variable domain, its missing parts supplied by reference TRBV5-6 and TRBJ2-7, is DAGVTQSPTHLIKTRGQQVTLRCSPKSGHDTVSWYQQALGQGPQFIFQYYEEEERQRGNFPDRFSGHQFPNYSSELNVNALLLGDSALYLCASSLKGRFTGDEQYFGPGTRLTVT.

The sample holds a few counts of this clonotype. This rearrangement joins TRBV10-3 to TRBJ1-2, with a tentative D call TRBD1 (6 bases). The germline V gene has CDR1 ENHRY and CDR2 SYGVKD. The ends were cut back, 6 bases at V and 6 bases at J, with 23 bases in the middle. The CDR3 is made up of 16 amino acids. This chain's CDR3 is CAIRDSSLTGSDGYTF. The CDR3 nucleotides read TGTGCCATCAGAGATAGTTCATTGACAGGTTCCGATGGCTACACCTTC.

This clonotype was seen more than once but under ten times. The chain carries TRBV27 and TRBJ2-1; 10 nucleotides line up with TRBD2. Trimming took 4 bases from V and 7 from J; bases not matched to a gene: 4. The germline CDR1 and CDR2 sequences are MNHEY and SMNVEV (reference sequence). CDR3 length: 14 residues. The CDR3 loop is CASSSAGGRNEQFF. DNA for the CDR3: TGTGCCAGCAGTTCAGCGGGAGGGCGGAATGAGCAGTTCTTC.

The chain uses TRBV7-2 and TRBJ2-1, with 7 nucleotides matching TRBD1. The CDR3 runs to 12 residues. With V trimmed by 5 bases and J by 14 bases, 9 bases remained unmatched. Looked up from germline, CDR1 is SGHTA and CDR2 is FQGNSA. CDR3 DNA: TGTGCCAGCAGCGCCCGACAGGGTATTGAGTTCTTC. Translation: CASSARQGIEFF.

In its sample, this clonotype was seen a few times. The J gene is TRBJ2-2, the V gene TRBV10-1; maybe TRBD2 (6 bases). The germline gives CDR1 WNHNN, CDR2 SYGVQD (reference sequence). Trimming removed 3 bases at V and 4 bases at J, with 18 bases between. This CDR3 comprises 17 residues. This chain's CDR3 is CASSEFGGGPSTGELFF. The CDR3 bases are TGCGCCAGCAGTGAATTCGGCGGAGGGCCTAGCACCGGGGAGCTGTTTTTT.

This chain uses TRBV20-1 with TRBJ2-7; tentatively, D is TRBD1 (5 bases). The germline V gene has CDR1 DFQATT and CDR2 SNEGSKA (reference sequence). The CDR3 has 13 amino acids. Trimming removed 0 bases at V and 4 bases at J, with 10 bases between. For the CDR3, the DNA is TGCAGTGCTAGAGACAGAAGGGGTTACGAGCAGTACTTC. This encodes CSARDRRGYEQYF.

This clonotype appeared many times. The chain employs TRBV12-3 or TRBV12-4 and TRBJ2-7; D remains ambiguous. The CDR3 has 12 residues. V gave up 6 bases and J gave up 4 bases, with 10 bases separating them. The CDR3 coding sequence is TGTGCCAGCAGCACCCGTAGGTACGAGCAGTACTTC. This gives the protein CASSTRRYEQYF.

As for this clonotype: This may be a read error: a much more frequent sequence differs by one nucleotide. This rearrangement joins TRBV6-2 or TRBV6-3 to TRBJ1-1, with D unclear. The CDR3 contains 14 residues. Per the germline V gene, CDR1 is MNHEY and CDR2 is SVGEGT. This CDR3 reads CAGSLHRETTEAFF. Written as DNA, the CDR3 is TGTGCCGGCAGTTTACACAGAGAGACCACTGAAGCTTTCTTT.

CDR3 region: CASSLAPGEHYGYTF. DNA of the CDR3: TGTGCCAGCAGCTTAGCGCCAGGGGAACACTATGGCTACACCTTC. The chain has TRBV7-2 and TRBJ1-2; perhaps TRBD1 as D (6 bases). Per germline, CDR1 SGHTA and CDR2 FQGNSA. The CDR3 runs to 15 residues. V lost 0 bases and J lost 3, with 11 bases in between. The full variable domain, its missing parts supplied by reference TRBV7-2 and TRBJ1-2, is GAGVSQSPSNKVTEKGKDVELRCDPISGHTALYWYRQSLGQGLEFLIYFQGNSAPDKSGLPSDRFSAERTGGSVSTLTIQRTQQEDSAVYLCASSLAPGEHYGYTFGSGTRLTVV.

Only a few counts were recorded for this clonotype. The chain recombines TRBV20-1 with TRBJ2-1, with D possibly TRBD2 on 6 matching bases. The CDR3 extends over 17 amino acids. The germline V and J ends were trimmed by 1 base and 6 bases, with 22 bases remaining between them. Germline values: CDR1 DFQATT, CDR2 SNEGSKA (reference sequence). CDR3 protein: CSARGREEGPSLNEQFF. The CDR3 nucleotides are TGCAGTGCTAGAGGGCGTGAGGAGGGGCCCAGTCTCAATGAGCAGTTCTTC.

The gene calls are TRBV27 and TRBJ1-2; possibly TRBD1 for D (5 bases). Deletions cut 6 bases from V and 4 bases from J, with 15 bases between. This CDR3 is built from 14 residues. Germline CDR1 is MNHEY and CDR2 is SMNVEV (reference sequence). CDR3 amino acids: CASSPTGRLYGYTF. The CDR3 region has the DNA TGTGCCAGCAGCCCCACAGGACGGCTCTATGGCTACACCTTC.

There are a few counts of this clonotype. The chain has TRBV20-1 and TRBJ2-7; 7 bases map to TRBD2. The V gene's germline CDR1 is DFQATT and CDR2 SNEGSKA (reference sequence). This CDR3 spans 15 amino acids. Unmatched junction bases numbered 14, after V lost 6 bases and J lost 3 bases. The DNA of the CDR3 is TGCAGTGCCAACCCCCCACTAGCGCGGAGCTACGAGCAGTACTTC. This translates into CSANPPLARSYEQYF.

V usage is TRBV7-9 and J usage is TRBJ1-2, with D possibly being TRBD1 (5 bases). This CDR3 spans 13 amino acids. In germline, CDR1 is SEHNR, CDR2 FQNEAQ (reference sequence). The V and J ends lost 5 bases and 5 bases respectively, with 12 bases between them. The DNA for the CDR3 is TGTGCCAGCAGCGCGATGACAGATTATGGCTACACCTTC. Encoded protein: CASSAMTDYGYTF.

The chain uses TRBV3-1 and TRBJ2-4, with no clear D. Trimming pared 1 base from V and 9 bases from J, leaving 16 bases between. The CDR3 is 15 amino acids. Germline assignment: CDR1 LGHDT and CDR2 YNNKEL (reference sequence). CDR3 loop: CASSQAVDVGSIQYF. The CDR3 DNA follows: TGTGCCAGCAGCCAAGCTGTGGATGTCGGTTCCATTCAGTACTTC. The whole variable domain, remainder taken from reference TRBV3-1 and TRBJ2-4, is DTAVSQTPKYLVTQMGNDKSIKCEQNLGHDTMYWYKQDSKKFLKIMFSYNNKELIINETVPNRFSPKSPDKAHLNLHINSLELGDSAVYFCASSQAVDVGSIQYFGAGTRLSVL.

The V gene is TRBV7-2, the J gene TRBJ2-3; D gene ambiguous. CDR3 size: 15 residues. The germline CDR1 and CDR2 sequences are SGHTA and FQGNSA. Trimming took off 5 bases at V and 2 bases at J, with 14 bases between the two ends. The CDR3, as DNA: TGTGCCAGCAGCACCAGACCTGAACACACAGATACGCAGTATTTT. Its protein is CASSTRPEHTDTQYF.

The chain joins TRBV4-2 to TRBJ2-1; 13 bases fit TRBD2. After removal of 3 bases from V and 2 bases from J, the junction contained 7 bases not matched to a gene. CDR1 and CDR2 (germline): LGHNA, YNFKEQ. CDR3 length equals 18 residues. The CDR3 DNA reads TGTGCCAGCAGCCAGGATGGAACTAGCGGGGGGGCCTACAATGAGCAGTTCTTC. It codes for CASSQDGTSGGAYNEQFF.

As regards this clonotype: The junction and the germline gene differ at one end; a read error may be behind it. This chain connects TRBV7-2 to TRBJ1-1; possibly TRBD1 for D (6 bases). The CDR3 extends over 14 amino acids. Looked up from germline, CDR1 is SGHTA and CDR2 is FQGNSA. CDR3 region: CANSLDQGSTEAFF. CDR3 DNA sequence: TGTGCCAACAGCTTAGATCAGGGGAGCACTGAAGCTTTCTTT.

In this sample, this clonotype turned up many times. This sequence joins TRBV2 and TRBJ2-5; D is ambiguous. The CDR3 is 11 amino acids. Looked up from germline, CDR1 is SNHLY and CDR2 is FYNNEI. V was cut by 7 bases and J by 5 bases, with 8 bases left in between. CDR3 residues: CASTTLETQYF. The CDR3 DNA follows: TGTGCCAGCACCACCCTGGAGACCCAGTACTTC.

The chain is built from TRBV10-2 and TRBJ2-5; D may correspond to TRBD1 or TRBD2 (5 bases each). The end of the DNA aligns better with TRBJ2-7, so the J call may be wrong. Germline V gene data show CDR1 as WSHSY and CDR2 as SAAADI. This CDR3 contains 15 residues. DNA of the CDR3: TGCGCCAGCAGTGACGGTCGGGACCCCATATACGAGCAGTACTTC. Protein: CASSDGRDPIYEQYF.

The CDR3 DNA sequence: TGTGCCAGCAAGCGGGAGGCTTACTACAATGAGCAGTTCTTC. It is translated as CASKREAYYNEQFF. The rearrangement links TRBV2 to TRBJ2-1, with 9 bases aligning to TRBD2. The CDR3 covers 14 residues. CDR1 and CDR2 (germline): SNHLY, FYNNEI. Losses at the gene ends were 7 bases for V and 3 bases for J; bases not matched to a gene: 4.